The TCR beta chain under discussion was sequenced for a study of blood T cell repertoires in COVID-19. Profiling relied on immunoSEQ multiplex PCR, and the TCRdb table lists in-frame clones only, not all of them. The sample carries fewer than 100,000 clones, around 79% recorded once. The CDR3 extends over 15 amino acids. Germline CDR1 reads MGHRA; CDR2 reads YSYEKL. The V gene lost 0 bases and the J gene lost 4 bases, with 12 bases spanning the gap. This sequence originates from a human donor in a cohort sampled during active COVID-19. The sequenced material came from peripheral blood. The chain has TRBV4-1 and TRBJ1-2; D unresolved. This CDR3 is CASSQERVHGYGYTF. The DNA for the CDR3 is TGCGCCAGCAGCCAAGAGCGGGTTCACGGCTATGGCTACACCTTC.